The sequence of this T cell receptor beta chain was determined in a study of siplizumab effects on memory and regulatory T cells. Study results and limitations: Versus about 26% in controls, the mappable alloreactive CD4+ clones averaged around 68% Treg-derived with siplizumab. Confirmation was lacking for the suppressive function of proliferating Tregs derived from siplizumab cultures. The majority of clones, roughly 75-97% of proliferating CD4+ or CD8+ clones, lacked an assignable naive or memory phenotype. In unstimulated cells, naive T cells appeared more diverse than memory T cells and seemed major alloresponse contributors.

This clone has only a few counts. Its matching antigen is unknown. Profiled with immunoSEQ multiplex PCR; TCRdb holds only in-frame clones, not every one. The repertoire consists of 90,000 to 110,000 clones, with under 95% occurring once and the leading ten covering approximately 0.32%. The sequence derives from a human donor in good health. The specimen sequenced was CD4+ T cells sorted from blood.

The CDR3 sequence is CASSVAGGLGETQYF. CDR3 bases: TGTGCCAGCAGTGTAGCGGGGGGGCTCGGAGAGACCCAGTACTTC. The chain recombines TRBV5-4 with TRBJ2-5; 11 nucleotides line up with TRBD2. With V trimmed by 5 bases and J by 4 bases, 7 bases remained unmatched. Per germline, CDR1 SGHNT and CDR2 YYREEE (reference sequence). The CDR3 is 15 amino acids.